Presented here are 29 T cell receptor beta chains from one specimen sequenced in a study of cytomegalovirus exposure and HLA in healthy donors. PCR involved 60 Vbeta and 13 Jbeta primers. Produced via immunoSEQ multiplex PCR; TCRdb's table is partial and in-frame only. The sample has about 200,000 clones, almost 80% seen once; the top ten hold roughly 2%. Sequencing was performed on PBMCs. These receptors originate from a young man in good health and CMV-seronegative.

The CDR3 DNA reads TGTGCCAGTAGTAGATGGGGACAGGGCTCCTACGAGCAGTACTTC. Amino acid sequence: CASSRWGQGSYEQYF. V gene TRBV19 combines with J gene TRBJ2-7; 9 bases agree with TRBD1. The CDR3 totals 15 residues. Germline lookup yields CDR1 LNHDA and CDR2 SQIVND (reference sequence). V was clipped by 4 bases and J by 0 bases; unmatched bases: 4.

A word on this clone: Mismatch with germline at one junction end may stem from a read error. The chain recombines TRBV7-8 with TRBJ2-1; 12 bases line up with TRBD2. The CDR3 runs to 15 residues. Looked up from germline, CDR1 is SGHVS and CDR2 is FQNEAQ. CDR3 sequence (DNA): TGTGCCAGCAGCTTAGCAGTCCTAGCGGGAGGGCCTTTCATCTTC. Amino acids: CASSLAVLAGGPFIF.

The J gene is TRBJ2-1, the V gene TRBV10-3, with 14 nucleotides matching TRBD2. CDR1 is ENHRY, CDR2 SYGVKD, per germline. V gave up 5 bases and J gave up 10 bases; unmatched junction bases: 7. This CDR3 region has 15 residues. The CDR3 DNA reads TGTGCCATCAGTAAGACTAGCGGGAGGGCTGGGGAGCAGTTCTTC. Its translation: CAISKTSGRAGEQFF.

The V gene is TRBV5-1, the J gene TRBJ1-2, with 10 bases identical to TRBD1. Germline CDR1 and CDR2: SGHRS and YFSETQ. V shed 7 bases, J shed 0 bases, and the junction held 3 bases outside the gene matches. The CDR3 contains 14 residues. For the CDR3, the DNA is TGCGCCAGCGGGACAGGGGACCCTAACTATGGCTACACCTTC. Translated: CASGTGDPNYGYTF.

The chain is built from TRBV28 and TRBJ2-1, with 7 bases identical to TRBD2. The trim removed 5 bases at V and 8 bases at J, leaving 15 bases unmatched. Germline assignment: CDR1 MDHEN and CDR2 SYDVKM. This CDR3 is 16 amino acids long. Here the CDR3 DNA reads TGTGCCAGCAGTCCCGTCCCGGGAGGTCCGGGGGATGAGCAGTTCTTC. It codes for CASSPVPGGPGDEQFF.

This clone was recorded only once. The J gene is TRBJ1-4, the V gene TRBV27; 7 bases match TRBD1. The germline CDR1 and CDR2 sequences are MNHEY and SMNVEV (reference sequence). J gave up 4 bases and V 5 bases, and 10 bases lay outside the gene matches. CDR3 length: 16 residues. This CDR3 reads CASSTLPTGINEKLFF. As DNA, the CDR3 is TGTGCCAGCAGTACCCTACCGACAGGGATTAATGAAAAACTGTTTTTT.

Concerning this clone itself: Other DNA sequences within the sample encode an identical CDR3. The J gene is TRBJ2-5, the V gene TRBV7-9; D perhaps matches TRBD1 (6 bases). The CDR3 consists of 14 residues. From germline, CDR1 is SEHNR and CDR2 FQNEAQ (reference sequence). V was trimmed by 4 bases and J by 0 bases, leaving 9 bases between them. This CDR3 is CASSSGQYQETQYF. The CDR3 nucleotides read TGTGCCAGCAGCTCGGGACAATACCAAGAGACCCAGTACTTC.

This clone was observed a single time. The CDR3, as DNA: TGTGCCTGGAGTGTATTCTACAGGGGTATAACGGAAGCTTTCTTT. Translation gives CAWSVFYRGITEAFF. The chain couples TRBV30 to TRBJ1-1; 7 bases agree with TRBD1. The CDR3 contains 15 residues. Losses at the gene ends were 0 bases for V and 8 bases for J; bases not matched to a gene: 12. Germline lookup yields CDR1 GTSNPN and CDR2 SVGIG (reference sequence).

The chain uses TRBV7-9 and TRBJ1-1, with D tentatively TRBD1 (6 bases). Trimming removed 8 bases from V and 4 bases from J, with 11 bases in between. Germline CDR1 reads SEHNR; CDR2 reads FQNEAQ (reference sequence). CDR3 length: 12 residues. The DNA of the CDR3 is TGTGCCAGCGGGCAGGGGCTCACTGAAGCTTTCTTT. It encodes CASGQGLTEAFF.

V and J are TRBV4-1 and TRBJ1-1; D is uncertain. The V gene's germline CDR1 is MGHRA and CDR2 YSYEKL. The CDR3 is 14 amino acids. The V and J ends lost 0 bases and 1 base respectively, with 6 bases between them. The CDR3 DNA reads TGCGCCAGCAGCCAAGAGGGCCCGAACACTGAAGCTTTCTTT. This sequence encodes CASSQEGPNTEAFF.

The chain is built from TRBV2 and TRBJ1-3; D uncertain. V was cut by 3 bases and J by 4 bases, with 4 bases left in between. The CDR3 has 12 amino acids. Looked up from germline, CDR1 is SNHLY and CDR2 is FYNNEI. The CDR3 bases are TGTGCCAGCAGTGAGGCCGGAAACACCATATATTTT. Translated: CASSEAGNTIYF.

V is TRBV5-5 and J is TRBJ1-1, with 7 positions matching TRBD1. The ends lost 1 base at V and 7 bases at J; junction bases unmatched: 7. The CDR3 runs 14 residues. Per the germline V gene, CDR1 is SGHKS and CDR2 is YYEKEE (reference sequence). The CDR3, as DNA: TGTGCCAGCAGCTTGTCGGGAACAGGGGTTGAAGCTTTCTTT. Its translation: CASSLSGTGVEAFF.

In its sample, this clone was seen a few times. This chain links TRBV5-1 with TRBJ2-2; the D gene is possibly TRBD2 (6 bases). Germline assignment: CDR1 SGHRS and CDR2 YFSETQ. V was cut by 6 bases and J by 7 bases, with 16 bases left in between. The CDR3 extends over 14 amino acids. The CDR3 DNA is TGCGCCAGCACCCAAGTAGAGGGAGGCGGGGAGCTGTTTTTT. Translated: CASTQVEGGGELFF.

V gene TRBV28 combines with J gene TRBJ1-5; the match to TRBD1 covers 9 bases. This CDR3 has 15 amino acids. Germline CDR1 and CDR2: MDHEN and SYDVKM. V dropped 6 bases and J dropped 5; count of bases not matched to a gene: 8. The CDR3 coding sequence is TGTGCCAGCAGCCCCTCGACAGGGGGGGATCAGCCCCAGCATTTT. Amino acid sequence: CASSPSTGGDQPQHF. Full variable domain (outside the CDR3, taken from reference TRBV28 and TRBJ1-5): DVKVTQSSRYLVKRTGEKVFLECVQDMDHENMFWYRQDPGLGLRLIYFSYDVKMKEKGDIPEGYSVSREKKERFSLILESASTNQTSMYLCASSPSTGGDQPQHFGDGTRLSIL.

About this clone: Additional DNA sequences in this sample encode the identical CDR3. The chain is built from TRBV30 and TRBJ2-7; D gene ambiguous. The CDR3 is made up of 11 amino acids. V lost 1 base, J lost 3 bases, and 4 bases lay in between. Per the germline V gene, CDR1 is GTSNPN and CDR2 is SVGIG (reference sequence). CDR3 loop: CAWSAGYEQYF. The CDR3 DNA reads TGTGCCTGGAGTGCAGGCTACGAGCAGTACTTC.

The rearrangement links TRBV15 to TRBJ2-7, with a possible D match to TRBD1 (5 bases). Trimming removed 4 bases at V and 4 bases at J, with 14 bases between. The CDR3 length is 14 residues. The germline V gene encodes CDR1 LNHNV and CDR2 YYDKDF (reference sequence). Here the CDR3 DNA reads TGTGCCACCAGCATCCCCGGACAACTTTACGAGCAGTACTTC. Translation: CATSIPGQLYEQYF.

The chain uses TRBV28 and TRBJ2-1, with 8 bases identical to TRBD1. CDR3 length: 16 residues. Trimming took 5 bases from V and 5 from J; bases not matched to a gene: 11. From germline, CDR1 is MDHEN and CDR2 SYDVKM. CDR3 coding DNA: TGTGCCAGCAGTCCTCCGACAGGGGCATTCCACAATGAGCAGTTCTTC. Encoded protein: CASSPPTGAFHNEQFF.

The CDR3 spells CASAGQGSTDTQYF. The CDR3 coding sequence is TGTGCCAGCGCGGGACAGGGTAGCACAGATACGCAGTATTTT. This chain uses TRBV6-4 with TRBJ2-3; TRBD1 matches 9 bases. The CDR3 is made up of 14 amino acids. Trimming took 8 bases from V and 0 from J; bases not matched to a gene: 3. Germline CDR1 is MRHNA and CDR2 is SNTAGT.

The count of this clone is one. CDR3 loop: CASSSGTDTQYF. The CDR3 DNA reads TGTGCCAGCAGCTCAGGCACAGATACGCAGTATTTT. The V and J genes are TRBV5-6 and TRBJ2-3; D uncertain. The CDR3 length is 12 residues. Deletions cut 3 bases from V and 1 base from J, with 3 bases between. The germline V gene has CDR1 SGHDT and CDR2 YYEEEE.

The chain joins TRBV7-2 to TRBJ1-4; the match to TRBD1 covers 7 bases. Germline V CDR1 and CDR2: SGHTA, FQGNSA. V was clipped by 2 bases and J by 11 bases; unmatched bases: 5. The CDR3 sequence is 13 residues long. The CDR3, as DNA: TGTGCCAGCAGCTTACAGACAGGGTGGAAACTGTTTTTT. Translating gives CASSLQTGWKLFF.

J is TRBJ1-2 and V is TRBV5-6, with TRBD1 as a possible D gene (6 bases). The CDR3 runs to 14 residues. Germline V lookup: CDR1 SGHDT, CDR2 YYEEEE. V was trimmed by 0 bases and J by 5 bases, leaving 11 bases between them. CDR3 coding DNA: TGTGCCAGCAGCTTGGTAGACAGGCCGTATGGCTACACCTTC. It codes for CASSLVDRPYGYTF.

The chain links TRBV7-2 to TRBJ2-1, with a tentative D call TRBD1 (8 bases). The CDR3 runs to 13 residues. The germline CDR1 and CDR2 sequences are SGHTA and FQGNSA. Trimming left V 4 bases short and J 8 bases short, with 12 bases between. This CDR3 is CASSSTGGDEQFF. Written as DNA, the CDR3 is TGTGCCAGCAGCTCCACAGGGGGGGATGAGCAGTTCTTC. The full variable domain, its missing parts supplied by reference TRBV7-2 and TRBJ2-1, is GAGVSQSPSNKVTEKGKDVELRCDPISGHTALYWYRQSLGQGLEFLIYFQGNSAPDKSGLPSDRFSAERTGGSVSTLTIQRTQQEDSAVYLCASSSTGGDEQFFGPGTRLTVL.

The rearrangement joins TRBV9 to TRBJ2-2; a possible D gene is TRBD1 (6 bases). V dropped 4 bases and J dropped 2 bases, with 18 bases sitting between them. From germline, CDR1 is SGDLS and CDR2 YYNGEE. This CDR3 spans 17 amino acids. CDR3 loop: CASSTPRQDPNTGELFF. In nucleotides, the CDR3 is TGTGCCAGCAGCACCCCCCGACAGGACCCCAACACCGGGGAGCTGTTTTTT.

The chain couples TRBV6-5 to TRBJ2-3, with 9 bases matching TRBD2. V lost 10 bases to trimming and J lost 4 bases; unmatched junction nucleotides: 6. Germline V lookup: CDR1 MNHEY, CDR2 SVGAGI. The CDR3 is 13 amino acids. The CDR3 sequence is CATTPSGADTQYF. In DNA, the CDR3 is TGTGCCACCACGCCTAGCGGGGCAGATACGCAGTATTTT.

The sample holds one count of this clone. Distinct nucleotide sequences in the sample also encode this CDR3. V is TRBV30 and J is TRBJ1-1; D possibly corresponds to TRBD1 (6 bases). The CDR3 runs 12 residues. The germline gives CDR1 GTSNPN, CDR2 SVGIG (reference sequence). The V and J ends lost 3 bases and 5 bases respectively, with 10 bases between them. Written as DNA, the CDR3 is TGTGCCTGGAGAGGGGGTGGAACTGAAGCTTTCTTT. Translating it yields CAWRGGGTEAFF.

The chain uses TRBV4-1 and TRBJ2-3; 7 bases fit TRBD1. Germline values: CDR1 MGHRA, CDR2 YSYEKL. Losses at the gene ends were 0 bases for V and 4 bases for J; bases not matched to a gene: 4. CDR3 size: 15 residues. The CDR3 region has the DNA TGCGCCAGCAGCCAAGATACAGGGGTGCCAGATACGCAGTATTTT. It codes for CASSQDTGVPDTQYF.

The chain joins TRBV4-1 to TRBJ1-3; D gene unclear. Germline CDR1 MGHRA, CDR2 YSYEKL. Trimming took off 1 base at V and 2 bases at J, with 18 bases between the two ends. CDR3 length equals 18 residues. Written as DNA, the CDR3 is TGCGCCAGCAGCCAAGTTGATTTAGGACTCAGAACTGGAAACACCATATATTTT. It translates to CASSQVDLGLRTGNTIYF.

The chain recombines TRBV4-3 with TRBJ1-1; TRBD1 matches 7 bases. The CDR3 contains 17 residues. Germline V lookup: CDR1 LGHNA, CDR2 YSLEER. V shed 1 base, J shed 4 bases, and the junction held 12 bases outside the gene matches. DNA of the CDR3: TGCGCCAGCAGCCAAGGTAGGGGGCAGGGGCCGGGCACTGAAGCTTTCTTT. This translates into CASSQGRGQGPGTEAFF.

The chain combines TRBV6-5 with TRBJ2-4; the match to TRBD2 covers 7 bases. This CDR3 has 12 residues. Germline V gene data show CDR1 as MNHEY and CDR2 as SVGAGI. V gave up 10 bases and J gave up 7 bases; unmatched junction bases: 7. The DNA for the CDR3 is TGTGCCATTTGGGGGGGGAGGAACATTCAGTACTTC. Protein sequence: CAIWGGRNIQYF.